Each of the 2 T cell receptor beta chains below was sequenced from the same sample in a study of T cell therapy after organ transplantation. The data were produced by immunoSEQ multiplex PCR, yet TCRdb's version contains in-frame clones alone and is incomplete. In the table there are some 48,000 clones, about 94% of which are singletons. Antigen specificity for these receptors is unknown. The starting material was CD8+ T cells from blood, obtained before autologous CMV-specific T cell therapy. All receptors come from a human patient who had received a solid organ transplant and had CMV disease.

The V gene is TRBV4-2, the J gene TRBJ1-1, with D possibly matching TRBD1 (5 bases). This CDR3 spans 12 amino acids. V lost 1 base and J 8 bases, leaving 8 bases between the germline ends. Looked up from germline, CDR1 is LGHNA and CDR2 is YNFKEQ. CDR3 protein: CASSQGGQEAFF. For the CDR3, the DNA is TGTGCCAGCAGCCAAGGGGGCCAGGAAGCTTTCTTT.

The CDR3 region has the DNA TGTGCCAGCAGCCTGCGGACTAGCGGGAAAGCCTACAATGAGCAGTTCTTC. It specifies CASSLRTSGKAYNEQFF. The chain links TRBV2 to TRBJ2-1; 12 nucleotides agree with TRBD2. Germline trimming cut 6 bases from V and 2 bases from J; bases unmatched to any gene: 8. The germline gives CDR1 SNHLY, CDR2 FYNNEI. This CDR3 region has 17 residues.